These T cell receptor beta chains were read from a single sample in a study of spatial heterogeneity in lung cancer. TCRdb redid the calling of the 5' RACE reads with MiXCR, one entry per CDR3 protein. Here the sample spans about 120,000 distinct CDR3 sequences, 9% to 15% being singletons. The sequencing here drew on PBMCs, taken at follow-up. The source is a male donor with early-stage non-small cell lung cancer. Each CDR3 is given with its conserved first and last residue. The D gene is left open where the match is weak. Part of the rows lack a size; the others show once, few, many or a class for expanded clones.

CDR3 DNA: TGTGCCAGCAGTTTACAGGGGGCCTCAAATCAGCCCCAGCATTTT
CDR3 protein: CASSLQGASNQPQHF
clone size: many
V gene: TRBV12-3/TRBV12-4
D gene: TRBD1
J gene: TRBJ1-5

CDR3 DNA: TGCAGTGCTATTCTAGGGACATACAATGAGCAGTTCTTC
CDR3 protein: CSAILGTYNEQFF
clone size: many
V gene: TRBV20-1
D gene: .
J gene: TRBJ2-1

CDR3 DNA: TGCGCCAGCAGCTCCGGGACAGGGTTCATCTACGAGCAGTACTTC
CDR3 protein: CASSSGTGFIYEQYF
clone size: .
V gene: TRBV5-1
D gene: TRBD1
J gene: TRBJ2-7

CDR3 DNA: TGTGCCATCAGTGAGTCGAGACTAGCGGGGTACACAGATACGCAGTATTTT
CDR3 protein: CAISESRLAGYTDTQYF
clone size: .
V gene: TRBV10-3
D gene: TRBD2
J gene: TRBJ2-3

CDR3 DNA: TGTGCCAGCAATCCCGGGACACTCTCCTACGAGCAGTACTTC
CDR3 protein: CASNPGTLSYEQYF
clone size: few
V gene: TRBV2
D gene: .
J gene: TRBJ2-7

CDR3 DNA: TGTGCCAGCAGTCGCGGGCGTGCAGAGACCCAGTACTTC
CDR3 protein: CASSRGRAETQYF
clone size: .
V gene: TRBV6-5
D gene: .
J gene: TRBJ2-5

CDR3 DNA: TGTGCCAGCTCACCCTCCTTGGAGGGTATAGACTACGAGCAGTACTTC
CDR3 protein: CASSPSLEGIDYEQYF
clone size: few
V gene: TRBV18
D gene: .
J gene: TRBJ2-7

CDR3 DNA: TGTGCCAGCAGCTTAGTTAGTAGCGGGGGGCCACGACCTTGGCCAGATACGCAGTATTTT
CDR3 protein: CASSLVSSGGPRPWPDTQYF
clone size: .
V gene: TRBV7-8
D gene: TRBD2
J gene: TRBJ2-3

CDR3 DNA: TGTGCCAGCAGTACAGGGGCCTACGAGCAGTACTTC
CDR3 protein: CASSTGAYEQYF
clone size: few
V gene: TRBV25-1
D gene: TRBD1
J gene: TRBJ2-7

CDR3 DNA: TGCAGTGCTAGAGCGGAGGGGAAGGCCTATAATTCACCCCTCCACTTT
CDR3 protein: CSARAEGKAYNSPLHF
clone size: few
V gene: TRBV20-1
D gene: .
J gene: TRBJ1-6

CDR3 DNA: TGTGCCAGCAGTAGGGACAGAATAGCAATTGAGCCCCAGCATTTT
CDR3 protein: CASSRDRIAIEPQHF
clone size: few
V gene: TRBV2
D gene: TRBD1
J gene: TRBJ1-5

CDR3 DNA: TGTGCCAGTACCCCTGGGCAGAGGCGCTATGGCTACACCTTC
CDR3 protein: CASTPGQRRYGYTF
clone size: many
V gene: TRBV19
D gene: .
J gene: TRBJ1-2

CDR3 DNA: TGCGCCAGCAGCCGGGACATAGAGATGAACACTGAAGCTTTCTTT
CDR3 protein: CASSRDIEMNTEAFF
clone size: .
V gene: TRBV5-1
D gene: .
J gene: TRBJ1-1

CDR3 DNA: TGCGCCAGCACTGGGGGTATGGCCAACGTCCTGACTTTC
CDR3 protein: CASTGGMANVLTF
clone size: .
V gene: TRBV10-2
D gene: .
J gene: TRBJ2-6

CDR3 DNA: TGTGCCAGCAGCTTAGCATCGGGGACCGGGCAGTACTTC
CDR3 protein: CASSLASGTGQYF
clone size: many
V gene: TRBV11-2
D gene: .
J gene: TRBJ2-7